The 27 T cell receptor beta chains presented below share a single source sample, sequenced in a study of technical replicates of blood from several donors. This table comes from immunoSEQ multiplex PCR, and its TCRdb copy is limited to in-frame clones, with some not included. The profile covers about 85,000 clones, with roughly 94% appearing a single time and roughly 0.25% taken by the ten largest. Sequencing was performed on T cells isolated from PBMCs. The receptors stem from a human donor in good health.

The chain uses TRBV23-1 and TRBJ2-1; 9 nucleotides line up with TRBD1. TRBV23-1 is annotated as an ORF whose role is uncertain. The V and J ends lost 2 bases and 5 bases, in that order; junction bases with no gene match: 19. The CDR3 contains 20 residues. The CDR3 spells CASSQRFKNRGRRWDNEQFF. CDR3 nucleotides: TGCGCCAGCAGTCAACGGTTCAAGAACAGGGGGCGGAGGTGGGACAATGAGCAGTTCTTC.

This clone has a single count. The gene calls are TRBV5-6 and TRBJ2-1, with a tentative D call TRBD1 (5 bases). Germline V lookup: CDR1 SGHDT, CDR2 YYEEEE. The CDR3 has 15 residues. The V end lost 0 bases, the J end lost 1 base, and 8 bases lay between the germline ends. CDR3 amino acids: CASSLAPGSYNEQFF. Here the CDR3 DNA reads TGTGCCAGCAGCTTGGCGCCAGGGTCCTACAATGAGCAGTTCTTC.

The chain couples TRBV5-1 to TRBJ2-7; a weak D match, TRBD2 (5 bases). This CDR3 contains 14 residues. Germline V gives CDR1 SGHRS, CDR2 YFSETQ. Trimming shortened V by 5 bases and J by 3 bases, and 15 bases separated the two germline ends. CDR3 coding DNA: TGCGCCAGCAGATTCCAACTCACTAGCTACGAGCAGTACTTC. Translation gives CASRFQLTSYEQYF.

V is TRBV4-1 and J is TRBJ1-6; possibly TRBD1 for D (5 bases). Germline loops: CDR1 MGHRA, CDR2 YSYEKL. The CDR3 covers 17 residues. Trimming shortened V by 0 bases and J by 3 bases, and 12 bases separated the two germline ends. The DNA for the CDR3 is TGCGCCAGCAGCCAAGAGGGCAGACAGCTCTATAATTCACCCCTCCACTTT. It specifies CASSQEGRQLYNSPLHF.

The J gene is TRBJ2-1, the V gene TRBV15, with TRBD2 matching 14 bases. The germline V gene has CDR1 LNHNV and CDR2 YYDKDF (reference sequence). The J segment lost 4 bases and the V segment lost 2 bases, leaving 13 bases of the junction unmatched. The CDR3 sequence is 20 residues long. The CDR3 loop reads CATSRRRLAGGPLGYNEQFF. CDR3 DNA sequence: TGTGCCACCAGCAGACGGAGACTAGCGGGAGGGCCATTGGGTTACAATGAGCAGTTCTTC.

J is TRBJ1-1 and V is TRBV25-1; a weak D match, TRBD1 (5 bases). V lost 6 bases and J lost 3, with 8 bases in between. The CDR3 is made up of 12 amino acids. From germline, CDR1 is MGHDK and CDR2 SYGVNS. For the CDR3, the DNA is TGTGCCAGCAGGGGGGGTGACACTGAAGCTTTCTTT. Amino acids: CASRGGDTEAFF.

The chain uses TRBV5-1 and TRBJ1-5; D ambiguous. V dropped 4 bases and J dropped 4 bases, with 9 bases sitting between them. Germline V gene sequence: CDR1 SGHRS, CDR2 YFSETQ. The CDR3 contains 13 residues. The CDR3 protein is CASSPRGNQPQHF. The CDR3 DNA follows: TGCGCCAGCAGCCCCCGGGGTAATCAGCCCCAGCATTTT.

V and J are TRBV29-1 and TRBJ1-1; D gene ambiguous. The germline V gene encodes CDR1 SQVTM and CDR2 ANQGSEA. The ends were cut back, 8 bases at V and 5 bases at J, with 18 bases in the middle. The CDR3 sequence is 13 residues long. Here the CDR3 DNA reads TGCAGCATTGGGGTGTTGAGGGAAACTGAAGCTTTCTTT. This gives the protein CSIGVLRETEAFF.

In this sample, this clone turned up once. The chain has TRBV2 and TRBJ2-3, with TRBD2 identical over 7 bases. After removal of 6 bases from V and 11 bases from J, the junction contained 23 bases not matched to a gene. CDR1 is SNHLY, CDR2 FYNNEI, per germline. The CDR3 is 17 residues long. The chain's CDR3 is CASSLTPLATLPGGQYF. CDR3 coding DNA: TGTGCCAGCAGCCTAACACCACTAGCGACCCTCCCAGGCGGGCAGTATTTT.

This chain links TRBV6-5 with TRBJ1-1, with D possibly being TRBD1 (5 bases). V lost 8 bases and J 4 bases, leaving 11 bases between the germline ends. The CDR3 runs to 12 residues. Germline assignment: CDR1 MNHEY and CDR2 SVGAGI. The DNA of the CDR3 is TGTGCCAGCCTTGGACAAAGCACTGAAGCTTTCTTT. Translating gives CASLGQSTEAFF.

V gene TRBV27 combines with J gene TRBJ2-5; 11 bases line up with TRBD2. J gave up 3 bases and V 4 bases, and 10 bases lay outside the gene matches. The CDR3 is made up of 17 amino acids. Germline loops: CDR1 MNHEY, CDR2 SMNVEV (reference sequence). The DNA for the CDR3 is TGTGCCAGCAGTTCACTAGCGGGGGCGACACGCGAAGAGACCCAGTACTTC. Its translation is CASSSLAGATREETQYF.

J is TRBJ2-1 and V is TRBV2; 7 bases map to TRBD2. This CDR3 contains 13 residues. Germline trimming cut 6 bases from V and 9 bases from J; bases unmatched to any gene: 8. Germline CDR1 is SNHLY and CDR2 is FYNNEI. CDR3 loop: CASRERDGLEQFF. The CDR3 DNA reads TGTGCCAGCAGAGAGCGGGACGGTCTTGAGCAGTTCTTC.

Only a few counts were recorded for this clone. The rearrangement links TRBV5-1 to TRBJ1-1; TRBD1 might be the D (6 bases). V lost 0 bases to trimming and J lost 3 bases, with 9 bases between them. CDR1 SGHRS and CDR2 YFSETQ come from the germline V gene. The CDR3 sequence is 14 residues long. The CDR3 loop is CASSLGQGYTEAFF. In DNA, the CDR3 is TGCGCCAGCAGCTTGGGGCAGGGGTACACTGAAGCTTTCTTT.

The gene calls are TRBV19 and TRBJ2-1, with TRBD2 as a possible D gene (6 bases). Trimming stripped 4 bases from V and 7 bases from J, with 11 bases between. Germline V lookup: CDR1 LNHDA, CDR2 SQIVND (reference sequence). The CDR3 is 13 residues long. CDR3 sequence: CASSTRGWNEQFF. The CDR3 region has the DNA TGTGCCAGTAGTACCCGGGGGTGGAATGAGCAGTTCTTC.

The chain recombines TRBV2 with TRBJ2-7; 10 bases are a match to TRBD2. Losses at the gene ends were 8 bases for V and 6 bases for J; bases not matched to a gene: 4. Germline V gene lookup returns CDR1 SNHLY and CDR2 FYNNEI. The CDR3 totals 12 residues. CDR3 sequence: CASAGLASEQYF. For the CDR3, the DNA is TGTGCCAGCGCGGGACTAGCGAGCGAGCAGTACTTC.

The chain employs TRBV27 and TRBJ2-7; D perhaps matches TRBD1 (6 bases). The V and J ends lost 9 bases and 4 bases respectively, with 13 bases between them. The CDR3 consists of 12 residues. Germline-derived CDR1 and CDR2 are MNHEY and SMNVEV (reference sequence). This chain's CDR3 is CASWDTLYEQYF. CDR3 sequence (DNA): TGTGCCAGTTGGGACACCCTGTACGAGCAGTACTTC.

The chain joins TRBV5-1 to TRBJ1-3, with D unresolved. Germline-derived CDR1 and CDR2 are SGHRS and YFSETQ. CDR3 length equals 15 residues. The germline V and J ends were trimmed by 4 bases and 0 bases, with 11 bases remaining between them. The DNA for the CDR3 is TGCGCCAGCAGCCTTGGAGGGTTCTCTGGAAACACCATATATTTT. Protein product: CASSLGGFSGNTIYF.

The chain is built from TRBV28 and TRBJ2-4; 9 positions match TRBD2. This CDR3 region has 21 residues. The V and J ends lost 6 bases and 2 bases, in that order; junction bases with no gene match: 23. The germline V gene has CDR1 MDHEN and CDR2 SYDVKM. CDR3 in amino acids: CASRPWTGRLADRSSKNIQYF. CDR3 sequence (DNA): TGTGCCAGCAGACCCTGGACGGGCCGACTAGCGGACCGGTCATCCAAAAACATTCAGTACTTC.

V is TRBV2 and J is TRBJ2-3, with TRBD2 matching over 9 bases. CDR3 length: 20 residues. Germline-derived CDR1 and CDR2 are SNHLY and FYNNEI. J gave up 1 base and V 7 bases, and 21 bases lay outside the gene matches. The CDR3 nucleotides are TGTGCCAGCAAGGGGCCCCCGGGCGGGAGGGCCGGTGGTGGCACAGATACGCAGTATTTT. It specifies CASKGPPGGRAGGGTDTQYF.

The chain employs TRBV6-6 and TRBJ1-1; D unclear. In germline, CDR1 is MNHNY, CDR2 SVGAGI (reference sequence). The CDR3 runs to 16 residues. Trimming stripped 0 bases from V and 1 base from J, with 12 bases between. CDR3 in DNA: TGTGCCAGCAGTTACTCGCGGAGACCGAAGAACACTGAAGCTTTCTTT. This encodes CASSYSRRPKNTEAFF.

The chain joins TRBV30 to TRBJ1-1, with D maybe TRBD1 (5 bases). There are 14 residues in the CDR3. Between the trimmed V and J ends, which lost 2 bases and 12 bases, there was a span of 22 bases. The V gene's germline CDR1 is GTSNPN and CDR2 SVGIG (reference sequence). The CDR3 nucleotides are TGTGCCTGGAGTTTGGGTGGGCAGGGTGTTGCGACTTTCTTT. Its protein is CAWSLGGQGVATFF.

This clone occurred once. CDR3 loop: CASSATGPNEQFF. CDR3 coding DNA: TGTGCCAGCAGTGCGACAGGGCCCAATGAGCAGTTCTTC. This chain links TRBV6-1 with TRBJ2-1; TRBD1 agrees at 7 bases. The J segment lost 6 bases and the V segment lost 4 bases, leaving 3 bases of the junction unmatched. Germline V gives CDR1 MNHNS, CDR2 SASEGT. This CDR3 contains 13 residues.

V and J are TRBV30 and TRBJ1-4; TRBD1 matches 8 bases. Unmatched junction bases numbered 5, after V lost 2 bases and J lost 0 bases. The CDR3 runs to 16 residues. Germline CDR1 GTSNPN, CDR2 SVGIG (reference sequence). The CDR3 DNA is TGTGCCTGGAGTCTAGGACAGGGCCCAACTAATGAAAAACTGTTTTTT. It specifies CAWSLGQGPTNEKLFF.

Concerning this clone itself: The junction shows a germline mismatch at one end, possibly a read error. The rearrangement joins TRBV9 to TRBJ2-1; 7 bases match TRBD2. Germline CDR1 SGDLS, CDR2 YYNGEE. The CDR3 runs to 13 residues. CDR3 in amino acids: CASSGAGVAGVVF. CDR3 coding DNA: TGTGCCAGCAGCGGGGCGGGGGTAGCTGGCGTTGTCTTC.

The gene calls are TRBV2 and TRBJ2-3, with TRBD2 matching 11 bases. This CDR3 is built from 17 residues. V was clipped by 6 bases and J by 5 bases; unmatched bases: 13. Germline assignment: CDR1 SNHLY and CDR2 FYNNEI. CDR3 loop: CASSRGWLAGGQDTQYF. CDR3 bases: TGTGCCAGCAGCCGGGGGTGGCTAGCGGGAGGACAAGATACGCAGTATTTT.

This clone was recorded only once. This CDR3 is CASSVDRVNQPQHF. DNA for the CDR3: TGTGCCAGCAGCGTGGACAGGGTCAATCAGCCCCAGCATTTT. This chain uses TRBV7-2 with TRBJ1-5; 8 nucleotides agree with TRBD1. Germline values: CDR1 SGHTA, CDR2 FQGNSA. There are 14 residues in the CDR3. J was trimmed by 3 bases and V by 5 bases; bases with no gene match: 3. Drawing the rest from reference TRBV7-2 and TRBJ1-5, the complete variable domain is GAGVSQSPSNKVTEKGKDVELRCDPISGHTALYWYRQSLGQGLEFLIYFQGNSAPDKSGLPSDRFSAERTGGSVSTLTIQRTQQEDSAVYLCASSVDRVNQPQHFGDGTRLSIL.

This chain joins TRBV4-1 and TRBJ2-6; possible D gene TRBD1, 6 bases. Germline V lookup: CDR1 MGHRA, CDR2 YSYEKL. There are 18 residues in the CDR3. Trimming took off 4 bases at V and 1 base at J, with 17 bases between the two ends. The CDR3 bases are TGCGCCAGCAGCCGAGTACCTACAGGGATGTCTGGGGCCAACGTCCTGACTTTC. Protein sequence: CASSRVPTGMSGANVLTF.